A single T cell receptor beta chain is shown here with its context. The target antigen is unknown. These data belong to a study of siplizumab effects on memory and regulatory T cells. Study-wide points: Naive T cell populations appeared to exhibit greater diversity than memory cells and appeared to be major alloresponse contributors. Only a minor fraction of alloreactive clones mapped to unstimulated subsets.

TCRdb's table, derived via immunoSEQ multiplex PCR, lists solely in-frame clones and lacks some. Of about 100,000 clones in the sample, 91% are singletons; the top ten hold about 2.6%. The CDR3 loop spans 15 amino acids. V lost 5 bases to trimming and J lost 0 bases, with 14 bases between them. Germline CDR1 MNHEY, CDR2 SMNVEV (reference sequence). Material for sequencing was CD4+ T cells sorted from blood. The chain is built from TRBV27 and TRBJ2-7, with D tentatively TRBD1 (6 bases). This sequence originates from a human donor in good health. Some clones in this sample may be carry-over from other donors' samples. The CDR3, as DNA: TGTGCCAGCAGTCACCTACGACAGGACTCCTACGAGCAGTACTTC. It yields the protein CASSHLRQDSYEQYF.